The TCR beta chain under discussion was sequenced for a study of T cell repertoires in cytomegalovirus infection. The CDR3 spans 16 residues. CDR1 is DFQATT, CDR2 SNEGSKA, per germline (reference sequence). Trimming removed 2 bases from V and 0 bases from J; junction bases left unmatched: 7. MiXCR, applied by TCRdb to the reads, yields one record per CDR3 protein. The sample yields about 900,000 distinct CDR3 sequences, approximately 33% seen once. This clonotype was found once. Its matching antigen is unknown. Study-level points and caveats: Clonotype analysis showed dominance of the ex vivo response by HLA-C-restricted CMV-specific TCR beta clonotypes.

The chain employs TRBV20-1 and TRBJ2-1; 7 bases line up with TRBD2. The source was cultured CD8+ T cells from PBMCs, collected from culture after CMV antigen stimulation. The TCR comes from a human donor in good health (CMV status not recorded). Some clones in this sample may be carry-over from other donors' samples. The CDR3 loop is CSARNPGTNSYNEQFF. In DNA, the CDR3 is TGCAGTGCTAGAAACCCCGGGACTAACTCCTACAATGAGCAGTTCTTC.